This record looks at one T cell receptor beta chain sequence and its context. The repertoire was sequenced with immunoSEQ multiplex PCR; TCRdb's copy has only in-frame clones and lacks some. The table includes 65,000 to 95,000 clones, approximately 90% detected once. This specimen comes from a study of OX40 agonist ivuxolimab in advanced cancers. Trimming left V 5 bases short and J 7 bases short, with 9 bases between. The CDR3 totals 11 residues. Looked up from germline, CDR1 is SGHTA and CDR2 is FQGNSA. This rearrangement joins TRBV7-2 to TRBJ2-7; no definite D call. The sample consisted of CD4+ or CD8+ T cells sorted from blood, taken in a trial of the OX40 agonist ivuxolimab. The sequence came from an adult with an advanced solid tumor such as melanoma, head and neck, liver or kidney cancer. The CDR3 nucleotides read TGTGCCAGCAGCCGAGCTAAAGAGCAGTACTTC. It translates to CASSRAKEQYF.